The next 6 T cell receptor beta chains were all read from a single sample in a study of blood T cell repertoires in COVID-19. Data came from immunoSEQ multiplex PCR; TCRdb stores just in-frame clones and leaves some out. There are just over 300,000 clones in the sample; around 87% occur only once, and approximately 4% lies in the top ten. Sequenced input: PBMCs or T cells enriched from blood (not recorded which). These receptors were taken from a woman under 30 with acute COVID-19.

CDR3: CASSLETGSNQPQHF. The CDR3 DNA reads TGTGCCAGCAGCTTAGAGACTGGGAGCAATCAGCCCCAGCATTTT. The J gene is TRBJ1-5, the V gene TRBV7-9, with D hard to call. The CDR3 loop spans 15 amino acids. Trimming cost V 1 base and J 1 base, with 8 bases left between them. Germline loops: CDR1 SEHNR, CDR2 FQNEAQ (reference sequence).

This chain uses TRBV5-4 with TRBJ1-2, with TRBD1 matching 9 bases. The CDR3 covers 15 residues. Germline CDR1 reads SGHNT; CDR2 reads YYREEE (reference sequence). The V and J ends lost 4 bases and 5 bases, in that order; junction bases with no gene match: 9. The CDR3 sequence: CASSPEQGAGYGYTF. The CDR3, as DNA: TGTGCCAGCAGCCCTGAACAGGGGGCGGGATATGGCTACACCTTC.

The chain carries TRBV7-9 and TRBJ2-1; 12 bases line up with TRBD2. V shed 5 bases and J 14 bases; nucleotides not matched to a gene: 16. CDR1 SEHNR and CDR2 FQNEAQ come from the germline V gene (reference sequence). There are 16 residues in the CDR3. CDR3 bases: TGTGCCAGCAGCCTAAGCATGGGGACTAGCGGGTCCGGGGAGTTCTTC. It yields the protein CASSLSMGTSGSGEFF.

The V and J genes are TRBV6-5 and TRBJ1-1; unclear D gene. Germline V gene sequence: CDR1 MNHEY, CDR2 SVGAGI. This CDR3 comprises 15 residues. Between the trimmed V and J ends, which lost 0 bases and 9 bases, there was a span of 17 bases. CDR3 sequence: CASSYSRGTLVKAFF. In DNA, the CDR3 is TGTGCCAGCAGTTACTCCCGCGGTACCTTGGTTAAAGCTTTCTTT.

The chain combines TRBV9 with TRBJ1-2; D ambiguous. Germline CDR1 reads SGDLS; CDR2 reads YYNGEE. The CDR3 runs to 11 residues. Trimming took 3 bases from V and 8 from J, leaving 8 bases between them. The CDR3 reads CASSGQAGYTF. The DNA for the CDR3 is TGTGCCAGCAGCGGGCAGGCAGGCTACACCTTC.

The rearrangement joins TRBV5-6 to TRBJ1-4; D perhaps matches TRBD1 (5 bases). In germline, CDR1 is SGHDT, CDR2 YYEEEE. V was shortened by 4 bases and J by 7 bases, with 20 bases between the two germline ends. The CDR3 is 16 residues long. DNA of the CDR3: TGTGCCAGCAGCGTATTTCTCGGGGGAGTGATTGAAAAACTGTTTTTT. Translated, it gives CASSVFLGGVIEKLFF.